This TCR beta chain came from a study of metastatic and nonmetastatic thyroid tumors. About the research overall: The authors compared repertoires across blood and tumor or nodule tissue from malignant and benign thyroid patients.

In the authors' workflow: A distant-metastasis classifier for papillary thyroid cancer was built using CDR3 differences across clinicopathological groups. MiXCR re-clonotyped the PCR reads for TCRdb. TCRdb's processing, not the authors', yielded these V and J calls. This table has about 92,000 clones, 15% appearing once. Before thyroid surgery, none of the patients had received any treatment. Findings of the study overall: It was reportedly found that TCR beta diversity was significantly higher in malignant thyroid tumors than in benign nodules, a difference seen in both blood and tumor samples.

Regarding this clone: Its specificity is unknown. Other DNA sequences in this specimen translate into the identical CDR3.

The V and J ends lost 0 bases and 4 bases respectively, with 16 bases between them. The CDR3 sequence is 18 residues long. The germline gives CDR1 LGHNA, CDR2 YNFKEQ. What was sequenced was blood. V usage is TRBV4-2 and J usage is TRBJ2-6; TRBD2 might be the D (6 bases). The clonotype was recovered from a female donor with papillary thyroid cancer or a benign thyroid nodule (not recorded which). Some clones in this sample may be carry-over from other donors' samples. The CDR3 here is CASSQDGQGLGGANVLTF. In DNA form, the CDR3 reads TGTGCCAGCAGCCAAGACGGCCAGGGACTTGGGGGGGCCAACGTCCTGACTTTC.